This entry describes one T cell receptor beta chain. Its antigen remains unidentified. The data were taken from a study of Tregs in tolerant kidney transplant recipients. The table came from immunoSEQ multiplex PCR; TCRdb's copy has only in-frame clones and leaves some out. Of fewer than 95,000 clones in the sample, 93% were seen once. Overall study findings and caveats: Findings come from small patient numbers and require larger validation. Antigen-driven expansion was suggested because donor-specific Tregs expanded more than all Tregs in tolerant patients. Tregs expanded with activated donor B cells seemed most donor-specific.

The nonmyeloablative bone marrow transplants came from related graft donors, with transient mixed chimerism. Unstimulated Tregs (CD4+CD25+CD127-) and CD4+CD25- non-Tregs were sorted from PBMCs. CDR3 length equals 14 residues. Germline values: CDR1 KGHSH, CDR2 LQKENI. The V end lost 2 bases, the J end lost 2 bases, and 9 bases lay between the germline ends. The rearrangement uses TRBV18 and TRBJ1-2; tentatively, D is TRBD1 (5 bases). Sequenced here: CD4+ T cells from blood (PBMCs), sampled 12 months after the transplant. This sequence originates from a human patient who received a combined kidney and bone marrow transplant. A share of the T cells may be of graft donor origin. The CDR3 loop reads CASSPGAQNYGYTF. The CDR3 coding sequence is TGTGCCAGCTCACCAGGGGCCCAAAACTATGGCTACACCTTC. Based on the CDR3 plus reference TRBV18 and TRBJ1-2, the full variable domain is NAGVMQNPRHLVRRRGQEARLRCSPMKGHSHVYWYRQLPEEGLKFMVYLQKENIIDESGMPKERFSAEFPKEGPSILRIQQVVRGDSAAYFCASSPGAQNYGYTFGSGTRLTVV.